The 6 T cell receptor beta chains given below trace back to one sample, sequenced in a study of blood T cell repertoires in COVID-19. The method was immunoSEQ multiplex PCR; TCRdb's version includes in-frame clones alone and lacks a portion of them. The sample includes about 250,000 clones, nearly 90% of them seen just once. Sequenced material: peripheral blood. Receptors were obtained from a man aged 18 to 29 with active or convalescent COVID-19.

This chain joins TRBV11-1 and TRBJ2-1; D is unresolved. V was trimmed by 4 bases and J by 7 bases, leaving 8 bases between them. CDR3 size: 12 residues. CDR1 SGHAT and CDR2 FQDESV come from the germline V gene (reference sequence). The CDR3 reads CASSYRFNEQFF. For the CDR3, the DNA is TGTGCCAGCAGCTATAGATTTAATGAGCAGTTCTTC.

The rearrangement joins TRBV6-5 to TRBJ1-1; D gene uncertain. The germline gives CDR1 MNHEY, CDR2 SVGAGI. The CDR3 has 13 residues. V lost 7 bases to trimming and J lost 0 bases, with 9 bases between them. CDR3 sequence: CASIRAMNTEAFF. CDR3 nucleotide sequence: TGTGCCAGCATACGAGCTATGAACACTGAAGCTTTCTTT.

The rearrangement joins TRBV6-5 to TRBJ2-1; D is undetermined. The germline V and J ends were trimmed by 2 bases and 0 bases, with 5 bases remaining between them. The germline CDR1 and CDR2 sequences are MNHEY and SVGAGI. CDR3 size: 14 residues. The CDR3 reads CASSYVGSYNEQFF. CDR3 in DNA: TGTGCCAGCAGTTACGTCGGCTCCTACAATGAGCAGTTCTTC.

The V gene is TRBV30, the J gene TRBJ2-2; no definite D call. V gave up 3 bases and J gave up 4 bases, with 15 bases separating them. CDR1 is GTSNPN and CDR2 is SVGIG in the germline V gene (reference sequence). The CDR3 has 15 residues. As DNA, the CDR3 is TGTGCCTGGAGCGCCGTATCACTCGGCACCGGGGAGCTGTTTTTT. It is translated as CAWSAVSLGTGELFF.

The V call is TRBV19, the J call TRBJ1-1; the D is unclear. V dropped 6 bases and J dropped 2 bases, with 10 bases sitting between them. The CDR3 spans 13 residues. The germline gives CDR1 LNHDA, CDR2 SQIVND (reference sequence). The DNA for the CDR3 is TGTGCCAGTAGCCCGGGGTCAAACACTGAAGCTTTCTTT. Translation: CASSPGSNTEAFF.

This rearrangement joins TRBV2 to TRBJ2-7, with D possibly being TRBD2 (6 bases). The CDR3 has 12 residues. Germline CDR1 and CDR2: SNHLY and FYNNEI. V lost 8 bases and J 4 bases, leaving 12 bases between the germline ends. The CDR3 DNA reads as TGTGCCAGCGAGGCAGGGAGGTACGAGCAGTACTTC. Encoded protein: CASEAGRYEQYF.